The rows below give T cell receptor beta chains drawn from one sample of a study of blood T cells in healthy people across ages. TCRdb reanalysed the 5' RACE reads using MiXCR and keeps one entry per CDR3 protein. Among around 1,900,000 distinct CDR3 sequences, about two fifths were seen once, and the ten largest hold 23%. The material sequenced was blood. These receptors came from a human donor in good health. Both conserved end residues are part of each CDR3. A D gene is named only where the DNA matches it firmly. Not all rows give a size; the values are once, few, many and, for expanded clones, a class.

CASSYSGQGGYGYTF,TGTGCCAGCAGTTACTCCGGGCAGGGGGGTTATGGCTACACCTTC,TRBV6-5,.,TRBJ1-2,TRBD1
CASSQRAAPNQPQHF,TGTGCCAGCAGCCAACGGGCAGCCCCCAATCAGCCCCAGCATTTT,TRBV4-2,.,TRBJ1-5,.
CASSEANGRQPQHF,TGTGCCAGCAGTGAAGCGAACGGCCGTCAGCCCCAGCATTTT,TRBV2,.,TRBJ1-5,.
CAGSDPLMGQGVDGYTF,TGTGCCGGCAGTGACCCCCTGATGGGGCAGGGGGTAGATGGCTACACCTTC,TRBV2,.,TRBJ1-2,TRBD1
CSAPKPQSSDEQYF,TGCAGTGCCCCGAAGCCCCAATCTTCGGACGAGCAGTACTTC,TRBV20-1,few,TRBJ2-7,.
CASSFLLDETQYF,TGTGCCAGCAGTTTTCTTCTTGACGAGACCCAGTACTTC,TRBV6-2/TRBV6-3,.,TRBJ2-5,.
CAISSLKMNTEAFF,TGTGCCATCAGCTCATTAAAAATGAACACTGAAGCTTTCTTT,TRBV10-3,few,TRBJ1-1,.
CASSLVAAGVNSPLHF,TGTGCCAGCAGCTTAGTTGCGGCGGGTGTTAATTCACCCCTCCACTTT,TRBV7-2,.,TRBJ1-6,.
CSVEGTMNTEAFF,TGCAGCGTTGAGGGGACAATGAACACTGAAGCTTTCTTT,TRBV29-1,.,TRBJ1-1,.
CASSSTSGRSGTEAFF,TGCGCCAGCAGCTCCACCAGCGGACGATCGGGAACTGAAGCTTTCTTT,TRBV5-1,few,TRBJ1-1,.
CSASDPETSGGPKGNEQFF,TGCAGTGCTAGCGACCCTGAGACTAGCGGGGGCCCCAAGGGCAATGAGCAGTTCTTC,TRBV20-1,few,TRBJ2-1,TRBD2